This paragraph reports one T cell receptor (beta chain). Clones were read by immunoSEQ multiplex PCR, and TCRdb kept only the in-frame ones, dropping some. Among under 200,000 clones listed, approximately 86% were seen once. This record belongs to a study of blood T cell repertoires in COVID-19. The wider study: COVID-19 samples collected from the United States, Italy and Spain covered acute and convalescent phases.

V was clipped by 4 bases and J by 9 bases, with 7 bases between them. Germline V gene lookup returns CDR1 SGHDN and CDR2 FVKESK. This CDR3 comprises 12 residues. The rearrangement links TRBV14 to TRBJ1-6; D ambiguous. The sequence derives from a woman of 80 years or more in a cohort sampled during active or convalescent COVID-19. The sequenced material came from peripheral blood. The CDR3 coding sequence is TGTGCCAGCAGCCGAGCTACTTCACCCCTCCACTTT. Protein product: CASSRATSPLHF.